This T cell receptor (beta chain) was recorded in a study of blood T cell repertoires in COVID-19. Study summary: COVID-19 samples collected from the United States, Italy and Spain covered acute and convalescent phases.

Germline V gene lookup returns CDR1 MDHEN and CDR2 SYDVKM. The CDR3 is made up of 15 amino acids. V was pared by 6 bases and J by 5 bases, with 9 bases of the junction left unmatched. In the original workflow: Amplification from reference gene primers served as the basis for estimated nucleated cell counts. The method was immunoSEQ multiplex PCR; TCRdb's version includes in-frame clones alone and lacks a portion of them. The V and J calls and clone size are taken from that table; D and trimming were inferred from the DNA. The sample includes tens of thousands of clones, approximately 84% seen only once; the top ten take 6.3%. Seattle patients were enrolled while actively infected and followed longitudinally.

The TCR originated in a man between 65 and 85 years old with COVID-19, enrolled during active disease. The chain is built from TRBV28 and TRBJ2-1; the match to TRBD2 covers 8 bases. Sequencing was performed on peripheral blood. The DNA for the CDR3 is TGTGCCAGCAGGCCCTTTACTAGCGGAAACAATGAGCAGTTCTTC. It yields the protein CASRPFTSGNNEQFF.